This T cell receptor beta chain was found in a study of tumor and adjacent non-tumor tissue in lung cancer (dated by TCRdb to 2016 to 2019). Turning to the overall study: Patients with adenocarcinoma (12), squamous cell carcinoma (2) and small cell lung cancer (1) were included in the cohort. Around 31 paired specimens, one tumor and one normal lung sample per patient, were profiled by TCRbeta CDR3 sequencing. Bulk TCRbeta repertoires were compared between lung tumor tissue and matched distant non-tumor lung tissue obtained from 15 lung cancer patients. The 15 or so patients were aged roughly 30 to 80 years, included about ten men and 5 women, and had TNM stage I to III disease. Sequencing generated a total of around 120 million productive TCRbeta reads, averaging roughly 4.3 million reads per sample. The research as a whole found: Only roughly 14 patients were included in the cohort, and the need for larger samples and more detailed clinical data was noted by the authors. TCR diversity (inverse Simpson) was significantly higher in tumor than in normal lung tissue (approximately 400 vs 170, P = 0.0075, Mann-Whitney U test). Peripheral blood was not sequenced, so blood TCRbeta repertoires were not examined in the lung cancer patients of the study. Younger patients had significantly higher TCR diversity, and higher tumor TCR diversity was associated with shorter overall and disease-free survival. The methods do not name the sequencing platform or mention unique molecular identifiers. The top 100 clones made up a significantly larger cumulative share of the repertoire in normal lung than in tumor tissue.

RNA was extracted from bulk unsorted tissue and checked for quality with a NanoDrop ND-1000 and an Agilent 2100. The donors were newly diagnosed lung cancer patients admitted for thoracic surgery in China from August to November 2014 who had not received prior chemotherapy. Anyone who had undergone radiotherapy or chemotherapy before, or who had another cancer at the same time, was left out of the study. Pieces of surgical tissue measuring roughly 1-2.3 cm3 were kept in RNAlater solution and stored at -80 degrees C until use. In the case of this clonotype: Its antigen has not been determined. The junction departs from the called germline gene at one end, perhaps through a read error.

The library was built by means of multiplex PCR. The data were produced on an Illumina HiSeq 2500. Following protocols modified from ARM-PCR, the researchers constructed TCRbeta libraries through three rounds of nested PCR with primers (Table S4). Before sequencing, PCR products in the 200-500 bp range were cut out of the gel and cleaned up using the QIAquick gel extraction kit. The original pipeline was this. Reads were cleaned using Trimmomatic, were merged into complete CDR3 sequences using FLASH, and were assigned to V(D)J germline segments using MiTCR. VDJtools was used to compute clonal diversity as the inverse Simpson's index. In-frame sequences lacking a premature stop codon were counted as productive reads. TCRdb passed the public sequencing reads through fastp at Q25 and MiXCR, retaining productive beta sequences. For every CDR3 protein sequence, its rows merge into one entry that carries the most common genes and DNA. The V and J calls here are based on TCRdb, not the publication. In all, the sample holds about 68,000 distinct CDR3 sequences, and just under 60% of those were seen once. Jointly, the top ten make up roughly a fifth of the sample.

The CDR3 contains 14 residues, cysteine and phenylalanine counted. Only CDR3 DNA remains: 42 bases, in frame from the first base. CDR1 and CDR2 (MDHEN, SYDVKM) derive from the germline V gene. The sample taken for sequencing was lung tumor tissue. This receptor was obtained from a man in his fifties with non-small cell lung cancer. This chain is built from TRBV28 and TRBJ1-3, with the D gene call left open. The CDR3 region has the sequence CASTEPSSGNTIYF. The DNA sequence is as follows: TGTGCCAGCACGGAACCCTCTTCTGGAAACACCATATACTTT.